This T cell receptor beta chain was captured in a study of cytomegalovirus exposure and HLA in healthy donors. Profiled with immunoSEQ multiplex PCR; TCRdb holds only in-frame clones, not every one. The sample shows about 330,000 clones, about 90% of them seen only once. Broader study findings: Cytomegalovirus-associated status was assigned to fewer than 200 TCR beta chains.

The CDR3 runs 16 residues. V lost 2 bases and J lost 5; bases outside the gene matches: 8. Per germline, CDR1 MNHEY and CDR2 SVGAGI. Note on this clone: Its specificity is unknown.

The specimen was PBMCs. The chain carries TRBV6-5 and TRBJ2-7; 11 positions agree with TRBD1. The clonotype comes from a woman aged 25-40 years in good health and CMV-seropositive. As DNA, the CDR3 is TGTGCCAGCAGTTACCGCGGGACAGGGGGAGTGCACGAGCAGTACTTC. It yields the protein CASSYRGTGGVHEQYF.